Below, 10 T cell receptor beta chains from the same sample are listed, as sequenced in a study of blood T cell repertoires in COVID-19. The method was immunoSEQ multiplex PCR; TCRdb's version includes in-frame clones alone and lacks a portion of them. The table lists 200,000 to 250,000 clones, about four fifths of them singletons. Sequenced material: peripheral blood. These receptors were taken from a woman at least 80 years old with COVID-19, enrolled during active disease.

V is TRBV5-1 and J is TRBJ2-1; D is undetermined. The CDR3 is made up of 14 amino acids. The germline V gene encodes CDR1 SGHRS and CDR2 YFSETQ. With 0 bases removed from V and 0 bases from J, the gap between germline ends came to 4 bases. This CDR3 reads CASSLDSSYNEQFF. DNA of the CDR3: TGCGCCAGCAGCTTGGACAGCTCCTACAATGAGCAGTTCTTC.

The chain uses TRBV28 and TRBJ1-1; D not certain. The CDR3 has 14 residues. CDR1 is MDHEN, CDR2 SYDVKM, per germline. V lost 11 bases to trimming and J lost 1 base, with 17 bases between them. CDR3 sequence reads: CASSGFAGNTEAFF. The CDR3 nucleotides read TGTGCCTCGTCAGGCTTCGCGGGGAACACTGAAGCTTTCTTT.

On this clone: The same CDR3 can be traced to other DNA sequences in this sample. J is TRBJ1-2 and V is TRBV3-1 (or the pseudogene TRBV3-2); D perhaps matches TRBD1 (5 bases). V was pared by 1 base and J by 4 bases, with 7 bases between. The length of the CDR3 is 13 residues. Per germline, CDR1 LGHDT and CDR2 YNNKEL (reference sequence). The CDR3 DNA follows: TGTGCCAGCAGCCAAGCCGACAGCTATGGCTACACCTTC. It is translated as CASSQADSYGYTF.

The chain couples TRBV19 to TRBJ2-2, with a tentative D call TRBD2 (6 bases). V lost 5 bases, J lost 4 bases, and 11 bases lay in between. The CDR3 extends over 14 amino acids. CDR1 and CDR2 from the germline V gene are LNHDA and SQIVND (reference sequence). CDR3 sequence: CASSRRDFTGELFF. In DNA, the CDR3 is TGTGCCAGTAGTCGGCGGGACTTCACCGGGGAGCTGTTTTTT.

The rearrangement joins TRBV5-1 to TRBJ2-4; D call uncertain. CDR3 length: 17 residues. Germline V gives CDR1 SGHRS, CDR2 YFSETQ. Trimming left V 4 bases short and J 0 bases short, with 17 bases between. This chain's CDR3 is CASSLYSPMLAKNIQYF. CDR3 nucleotide sequence: TGCGCCAGCAGCCTTTATTCGCCTATGCTAGCCAAAAACATTCAGTACTTC. Full variable domain (remainder filled in from reference TRBV5-1 and TRBJ2-4): KAGVTQTPRYLIKTRGQQVTLSCSPISGHRSVSWYQQTPGQGLQFLFEYFSETQRNKGNFPGRFSGRQFSNSRSEMNVSTLELGDSALYLCASSLYSPMLAKNIQYFGAGTRLSVL.

The chain is built from TRBV10-1 and TRBJ2-5; 9 nucleotides match TRBD2. Losses at the gene ends were 6 bases for V and 7 bases for J; bases not matched to a gene: 18. This CDR3 contains 17 residues. Looked up from germline, CDR1 is WNHNN and CDR2 is SYGVQD (reference sequence). The CDR3 bases are TGCGCCAGCAGGGAAGTGGGTAGCGGGGGCACCACTGGGACCCAGTACTTC. Its protein is CASREVGSGGTTGTQYF.

The chain has TRBV6-6 and TRBJ2-2; the match to TRBD1 covers 9 bases. V shed 5 bases and J 2 bases; nucleotides not matched to a gene: 6. The CDR3 totals 16 residues. The germline gives CDR1 MNHNY, CDR2 SVGAGI (reference sequence). The CDR3, as DNA: TGTGCCAGCAGTACAGGACAGGGGCTTAACACCGGGGAGCTGTTTTTT. Protein: CASSTGQGLNTGELFF.

This clone occurred once. V usage is TRBV14 and J usage is TRBJ1-4; D is undetermined. CDR1 is SGHDN and CDR2 is FVKESK in the germline V gene. CDR3 size: 14 residues. V was cut by 2 bases and J by 7 bases, with 11 bases left in between. CDR3 region: CASSQNLAPEKLFF. The CDR3 nucleotides read TGTGCCAGCAGCCAAAATTTAGCACCTGAAAAACTGTTTTTT.

The chain uses TRBV5-1 and TRBJ2-2, with D possibly being TRBD2 (8 bases). Germline V gives CDR1 SGHRS, CDR2 YFSETQ. The V end lost 5 bases, the J end lost 0 bases, and 14 bases lay between the germline ends. This CDR3 spans 16 amino acids. CDR3 amino acids: CASSRGGQTNTGELFF. DNA of the CDR3: TGCGCCAGCAGTCGGGGGGGACAGACGAACACCGGGGAGCTGTTTTTT. Full variable domain (outside the CDR3, taken from reference TRBV5-1 and TRBJ2-2): KAGVTQTPRYLIKTRGQQVTLSCSPISGHRSVSWYQQTPGQGLQFLFEYFSETQRNKGNFPGRFSGRQFSNSRSEMNVSTLELGDSALYLCASSRGGQTNTGELFFGEGSRLTVL.

This chain connects TRBV27 to TRBJ1-5; no clear D. Per germline, CDR1 MNHEY and CDR2 SMNVEV (reference sequence). The CDR3 contains 14 residues. V was trimmed by 7 bases and J by 9 bases, leaving 19 bases between them. CDR3 sequence reads: CASKPSIALGPQHF. The CDR3 coding sequence is TGTGCCAGCAAACCCTCGATAGCGCTAGGGCCCCAGCATTTT.